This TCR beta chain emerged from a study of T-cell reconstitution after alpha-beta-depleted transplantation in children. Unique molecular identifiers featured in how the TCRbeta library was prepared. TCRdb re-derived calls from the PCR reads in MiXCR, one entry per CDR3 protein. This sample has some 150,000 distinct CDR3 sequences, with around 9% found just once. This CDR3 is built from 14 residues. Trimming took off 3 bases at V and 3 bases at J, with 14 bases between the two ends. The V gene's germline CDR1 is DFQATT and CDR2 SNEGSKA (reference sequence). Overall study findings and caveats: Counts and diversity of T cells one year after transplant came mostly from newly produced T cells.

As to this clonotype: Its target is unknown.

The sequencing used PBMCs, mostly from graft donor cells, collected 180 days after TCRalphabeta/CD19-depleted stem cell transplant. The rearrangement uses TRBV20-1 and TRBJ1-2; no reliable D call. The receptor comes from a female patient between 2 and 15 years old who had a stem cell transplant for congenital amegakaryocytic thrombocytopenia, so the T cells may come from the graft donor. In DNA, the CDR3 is TGCAGTGCTAGCGGAGCAGAAATCCACTATGGCTACACCTTC. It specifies CSASGAEIHYGYTF.